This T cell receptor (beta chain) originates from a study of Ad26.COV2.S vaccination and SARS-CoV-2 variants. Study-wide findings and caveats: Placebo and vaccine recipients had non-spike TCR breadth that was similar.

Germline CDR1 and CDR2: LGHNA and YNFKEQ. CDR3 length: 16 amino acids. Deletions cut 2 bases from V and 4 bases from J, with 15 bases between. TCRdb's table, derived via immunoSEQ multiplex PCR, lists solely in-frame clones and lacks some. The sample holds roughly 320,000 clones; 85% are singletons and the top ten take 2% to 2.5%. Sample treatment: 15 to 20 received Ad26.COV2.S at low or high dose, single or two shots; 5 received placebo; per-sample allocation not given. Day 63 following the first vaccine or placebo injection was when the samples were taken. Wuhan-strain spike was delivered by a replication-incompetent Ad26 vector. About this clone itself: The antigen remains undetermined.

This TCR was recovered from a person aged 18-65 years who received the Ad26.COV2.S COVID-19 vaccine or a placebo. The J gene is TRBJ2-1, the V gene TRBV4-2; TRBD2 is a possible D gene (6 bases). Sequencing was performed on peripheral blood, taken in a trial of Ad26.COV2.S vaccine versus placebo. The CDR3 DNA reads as TGTGCCAGCAGCCAATTAGGAGGGAGAGAGTACAATGAGCAGTTCTTC. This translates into CASSQLGGREYNEQFF.